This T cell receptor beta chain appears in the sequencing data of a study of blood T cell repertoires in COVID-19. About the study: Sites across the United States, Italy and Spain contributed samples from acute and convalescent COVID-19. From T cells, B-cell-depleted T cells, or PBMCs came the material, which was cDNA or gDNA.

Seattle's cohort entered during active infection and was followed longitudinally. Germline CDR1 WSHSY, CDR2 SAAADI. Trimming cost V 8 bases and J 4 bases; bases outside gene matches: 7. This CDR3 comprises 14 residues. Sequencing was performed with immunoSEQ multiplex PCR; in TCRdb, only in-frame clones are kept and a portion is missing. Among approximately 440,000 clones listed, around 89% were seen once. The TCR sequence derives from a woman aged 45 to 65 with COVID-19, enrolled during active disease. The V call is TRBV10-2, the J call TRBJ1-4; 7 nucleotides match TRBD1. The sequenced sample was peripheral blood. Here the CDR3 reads CASGTGAFNEKLFF. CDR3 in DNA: TGCGCCAGCGGAACAGGGGCCTTTAATGAAAAACTGTTTTTT.